This T cell receptor beta chain was identified in a study of blood T cell repertoires in COVID-19. On the study more broadly: Some COVID-19 samples were acute and others convalescent; all came from the United States, Italy and Spain.

In the original workflow: Amplifying reference gene primers gave estimates of nucleated cell counts. Clones were read by immunoSEQ multiplex PCR, and TCRdb kept only the in-frame ones, dropping some. V and J calls plus clone size are reproduced from that table; the DNA served to infer D and trimming. This sample has 100,000 or so clones, with around 74% found just once. V lost 8 bases and J lost 11, with 12 bases in between. This CDR3 is built from 10 residues. Per germline, CDR1 SNHLY and CDR2 FYNNEI. What was sequenced was peripheral blood. The V and J genes are TRBV2 and TRBJ1-1; D is unclear. This TCR derives from a woman between 70 and 85 years old with acute or convalescent COVID-19. CDR3 sequence reads: CASHSLAAFF. CDR3 DNA: TGTGCCAGCCATTCCCTCGCGGCTTTCTTT.